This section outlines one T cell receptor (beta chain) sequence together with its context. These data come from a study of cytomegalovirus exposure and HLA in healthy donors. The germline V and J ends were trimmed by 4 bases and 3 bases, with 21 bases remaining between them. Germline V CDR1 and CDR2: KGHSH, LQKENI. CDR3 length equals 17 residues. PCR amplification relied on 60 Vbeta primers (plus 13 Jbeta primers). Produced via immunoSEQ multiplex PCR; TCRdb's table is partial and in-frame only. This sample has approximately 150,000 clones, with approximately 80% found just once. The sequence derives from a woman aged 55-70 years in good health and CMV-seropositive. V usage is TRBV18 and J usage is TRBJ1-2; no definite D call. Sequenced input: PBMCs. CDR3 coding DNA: TGTGCCAGCTCACAGCCCCCCGACTCCTCAAGGTACTATGGCTACACCTTC. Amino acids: CASSQPPDSSRYYGYTF.